The sample holds a few counts of the clone carrying this T cell receptor (beta chain). Its antigen remains unidentified. The source of the sample is a study of post-analysis software for immune sequencing data. Whole-study context: As for disease course, relapsing-remitting, secondary progressive and progressive-relapsing multiple sclerosis were all included. General study results and limits: Controls' normalized Chao1 diversity significantly exceeded that of multiple sclerosis patients.

Unique molecular identifiers tagged the TCR beta cDNA libraries. Input populations of about 0.95 to 11 million T cells gave rise to roughly 500,000 cDNA molecules. TCRdb passed the PCR reads through MiXCR, listing each CDR3 protein once. The top ten hold around 8% of the sample, which has roughly 400,000 distinct CDR3 sequences, approximately 39% seen once. This sequence originates from a girl aged 2-15 years with multiple sclerosis. The sequencing input was blood.

CDR3 in DNA: TGTGCCAGCAGTTACTTCCAGGGAGTGACCCAGTACTTC. It translates to CASSYFQGVTQYF. The chain links TRBV6-2 or TRBV6-3 to TRBJ2-5, with D possibly being TRBD1 or TRBD2 (5 bases each). The germline gives CDR1 MNHEY, CDR2 SVGEGT. V was trimmed by 1 base and J by 7 bases, leaving 10 bases between them. The CDR3 consists of 13 residues.